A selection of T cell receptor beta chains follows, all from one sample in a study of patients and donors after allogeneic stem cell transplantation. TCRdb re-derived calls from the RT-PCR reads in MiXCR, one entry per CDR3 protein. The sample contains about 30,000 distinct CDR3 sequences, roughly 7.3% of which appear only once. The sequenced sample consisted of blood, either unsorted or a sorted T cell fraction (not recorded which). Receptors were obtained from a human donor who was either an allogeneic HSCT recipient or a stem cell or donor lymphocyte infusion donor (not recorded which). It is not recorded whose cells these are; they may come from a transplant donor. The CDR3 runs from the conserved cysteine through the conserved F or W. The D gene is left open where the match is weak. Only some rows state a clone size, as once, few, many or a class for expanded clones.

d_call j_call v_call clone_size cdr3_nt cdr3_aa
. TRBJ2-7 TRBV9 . TGTGCCAGCAGCGCCGGTGTGACCTACGAGCAGTACTTC CASSAGVTYEQYF
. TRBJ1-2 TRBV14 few TGTGCCATCCCGGACACTTACTATGGCTACACCTTC CAIPDTYYGYTF
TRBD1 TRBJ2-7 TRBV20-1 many TGCAGTGCTAGAGAAGGCAGGGACAGCACCTACGAGCAGTACTTC CSAREGRDSTYEQYF
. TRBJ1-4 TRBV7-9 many TGTGCCAGCAGCTCTACCCGACGGACACCCGAAAAACTGTTTTTT CASSSTRRTPEKLFF
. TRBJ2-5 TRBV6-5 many TGTGCCAGCAGTTACTCTCGGGTGGAGACCCAGTACTTC CASSYSRVETQYF
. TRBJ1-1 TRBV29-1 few TGCAGCGTTGGACAGATGAACACTGAAGCTTTCTTT CSVGQMNTEAFF
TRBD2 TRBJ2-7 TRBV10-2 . TGCGCCAGCAGCTCGCCCCCTAGCGGTAAACCCTACGAGCAGTACTTC CASSSPPSGKPYEQYF
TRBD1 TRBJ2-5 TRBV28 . TGTGCCAGCAGTTTATGGGGGACCCCCTCGGACAGGTCCCACCAAGAGACCCAGTACTTC CASSLWGTPSDRSHQETQYF
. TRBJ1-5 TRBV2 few TGTGCCAGCAGAGAAGAGGGCCTGAGCAATCAGCCCCAGCATTTT CASREEGLSNQPQHF
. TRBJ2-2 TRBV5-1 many TGCGCCAGCAGCTTTGCAGGGCAGGGGACCGGGGAGCTGTTTTTT CASSFAGQGTGELFF
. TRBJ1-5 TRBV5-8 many TGTGCCAGCAGCTCGATCCCGGGGAATCAGCCCCAGCATTTT CASSSIPGNQPQHF
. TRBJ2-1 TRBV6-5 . TGTGCCAGCAGTTACTCGGGAGCACAGGAGCAGTTCTTC CASSYSGAQEQFF
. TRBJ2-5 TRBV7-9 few TGTGCCAGCAGCCCCGGACAGCCCCAAGAGACCCAGTACTTC CASSPGQPQETQYF
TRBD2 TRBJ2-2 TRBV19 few TGTGCCAGTAGTATTAAGGCGGGGGTTATCGGGGAGCTGTTTTTT CASSIKAGVIGELFF
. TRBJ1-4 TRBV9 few TGTGCCAGCAGCGTAGATACAGGCGCAACTAATGAAAAACTGTTTTTT CASSVDTGATNEKLFF
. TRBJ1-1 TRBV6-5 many TGTGCCAGCAGTTACTCTGGGCGGAACACTGAAGCTTTCTTT CASSYSGRNTEAFF
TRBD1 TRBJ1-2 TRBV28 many TGTGCCAGCAGTTTCATTGACAGGGTTGGCTACACCTTC CASSFIDRVGYTF